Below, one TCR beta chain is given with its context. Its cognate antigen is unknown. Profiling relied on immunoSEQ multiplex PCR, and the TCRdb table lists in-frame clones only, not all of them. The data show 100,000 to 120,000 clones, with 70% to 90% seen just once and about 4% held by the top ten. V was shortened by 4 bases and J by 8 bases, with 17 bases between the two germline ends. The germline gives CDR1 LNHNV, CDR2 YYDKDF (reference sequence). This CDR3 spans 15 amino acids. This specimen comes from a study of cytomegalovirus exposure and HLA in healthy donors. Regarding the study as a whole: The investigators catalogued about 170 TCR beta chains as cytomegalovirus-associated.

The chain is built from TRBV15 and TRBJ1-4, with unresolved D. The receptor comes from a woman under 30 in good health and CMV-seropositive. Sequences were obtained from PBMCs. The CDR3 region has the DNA TGTGCCACCAGCACCCGCGGTCGGAGTTCAGAAAAACTGTTTTTT. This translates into CATSTRGRSSEKLFF.